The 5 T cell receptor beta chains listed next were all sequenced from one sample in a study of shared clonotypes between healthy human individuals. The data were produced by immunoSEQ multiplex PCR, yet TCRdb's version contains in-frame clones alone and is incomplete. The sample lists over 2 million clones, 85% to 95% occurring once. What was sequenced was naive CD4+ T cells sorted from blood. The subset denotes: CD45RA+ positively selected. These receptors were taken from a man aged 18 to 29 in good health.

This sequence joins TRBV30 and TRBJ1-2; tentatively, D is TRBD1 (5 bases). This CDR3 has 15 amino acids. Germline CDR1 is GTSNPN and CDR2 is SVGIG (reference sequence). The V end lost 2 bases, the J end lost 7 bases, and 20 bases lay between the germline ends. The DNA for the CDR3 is TGTGCCTGGAGTAAATCAGGGAGTCTGGCATTTGGCTACACCTTC. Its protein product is CAWSKSGSLAFGYTF.

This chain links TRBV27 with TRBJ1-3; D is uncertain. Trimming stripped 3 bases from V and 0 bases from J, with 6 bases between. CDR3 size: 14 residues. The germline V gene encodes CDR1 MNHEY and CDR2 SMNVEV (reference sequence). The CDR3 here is CASSLSLSGNTIYF. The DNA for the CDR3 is TGTGCCAGCAGTTTGTCTCTCTCTGGAAACACCATATATTTT.

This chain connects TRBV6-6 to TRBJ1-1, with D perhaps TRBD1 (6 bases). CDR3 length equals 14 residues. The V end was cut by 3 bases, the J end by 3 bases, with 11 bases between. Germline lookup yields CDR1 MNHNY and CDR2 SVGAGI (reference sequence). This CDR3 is CASSYSGEYTEAFF. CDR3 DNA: TGTGCCAGCAGTTATTCAGGGGAGTACACTGAAGCTTTCTTT.

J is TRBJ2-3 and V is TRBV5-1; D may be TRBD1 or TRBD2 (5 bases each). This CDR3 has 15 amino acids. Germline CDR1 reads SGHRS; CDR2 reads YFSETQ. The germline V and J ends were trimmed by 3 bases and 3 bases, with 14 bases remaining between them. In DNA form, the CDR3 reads TGCGCCAGCAGCTCCCGGGACGGAGTAACAGATACGCAGTATTTT. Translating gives CASSSRDGVTDTQYF.

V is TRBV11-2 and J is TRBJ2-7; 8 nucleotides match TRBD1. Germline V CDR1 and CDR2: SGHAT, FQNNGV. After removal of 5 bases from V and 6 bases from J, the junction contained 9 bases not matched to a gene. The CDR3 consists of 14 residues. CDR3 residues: CASSRLDRDREQYF. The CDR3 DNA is TGTGCCAGCAGCCGATTGGACAGGGACCGCGAGCAGTACTTC. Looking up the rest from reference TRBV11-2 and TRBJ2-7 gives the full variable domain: EAGVAQSPRYKIIEKRQSVAFWCNPISGHATLYWYQQILGQGPKLLIQFQNNGVVDDSQLPKDRFSAERLKGVDSTLKIQPAKLEDSAVYLCASSRLDRDREQYFGPGTRLTVT.